The 3 T cell receptor delta chains in this list originate from one sample, sequenced in a study of γδ T cells in repeated Plasmodium falciparum infection. TCRdb reprocessed the multiplex PCR reads using CATT. The table shows 75,000 to 100,000 delta-chain clones, with roughly 1.4% occurring only once. Vgamma9/Vdelta2+ and Vdelta2-negative gammadelta T cells were flow-sorted from PBMC for bulk sequencing. Material: gamma-delta T cells from blood. Source of these receptors: a pool of human donors (malaria-infected and uninfected, not separated).

This clone was detected ten times or more. J is TRDJ1 and V is TRDV1; 7 bases line up with TRDD3. The V gene's germline CDR1 is TSWWSYY and CDR2 QGS. Trimming at V came to 4 bases and at J to 0 bases, leaving 32 bases not matched to a gene. The CDR3 extends over 24 amino acids. The CDR3 region has the DNA TGTGCTCTTGGGGGGGCCCCCTCACTTTCTCGCCAATTCTGGGGGTCCATGTACACCGATAAACTCATCTTT. Residues: CALGGAPSLSRQFWGSMYTDKLIF.

As regards this clone: TCRdb records a much larger clone's protein for this DNA, with a difference at residue 5 that likely arises from a read error; the protein given is the translation of the DNA. The V and J genes are TRDV2 and TRDJ2, with D possibly TRDD3 on 6 matching bases. TCRdb leaves out the J gene; it was filled in here by matching the DNA to germline. CDR1 GEAIGNYY and CDR2 EKD come from the germline V gene. The CDR3 sequence is 15 residues long. V lost 3 bases and J lost 1, with 11 bases in between. CDR3 bases: TGTGCCTGTGACGCCCGGGGGGATTTGACAGCACAACTCTTCTTT. Encoded protein: CACDARGDLTAQLFF.

This clone has only a few counts. The protein TCRdb lists belongs to a much larger clone and differs from this DNA's translation at residue 6, which points to a read error; the protein shown is made from the DNA. V usage is TRDV2 and J usage is TRDJ1, with D perhaps matching TRDD3 (5 bases). The J gene, left out of TCRdb, was set here by checking the DNA against germline. Germline V lookup: CDR1 GEAIGNYY, CDR2 EKD. The CDR3 runs 14 residues. V gave up 4 bases and J gave up 4 bases, with 15 bases separating them. Here the CDR3 reads CACDTTGVDDKLIF. In DNA, the CDR3 is TGTGCCTGTGATACAACGGGGGTGGACGATAAACTCATCTTT.